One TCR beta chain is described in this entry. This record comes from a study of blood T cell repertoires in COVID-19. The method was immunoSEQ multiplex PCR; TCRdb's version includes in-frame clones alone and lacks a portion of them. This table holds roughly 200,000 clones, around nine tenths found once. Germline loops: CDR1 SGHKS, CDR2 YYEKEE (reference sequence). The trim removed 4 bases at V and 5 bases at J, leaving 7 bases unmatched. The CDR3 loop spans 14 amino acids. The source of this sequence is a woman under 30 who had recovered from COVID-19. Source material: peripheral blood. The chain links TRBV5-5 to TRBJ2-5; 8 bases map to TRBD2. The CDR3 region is CASSKGLERETQYF. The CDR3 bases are TGTGCCAGCAGCAAGGGACTAGAGCGGGAGACCCAGTACTTC.